This T cell receptor (beta chain) was profiled in a study of shared clonotypes between healthy human individuals. The wider study: The study enrolled a couple of women and a few men aged 18 to 49.

This CDR3 has 12 amino acids. V lost 11 bases to trimming and J lost 8 bases, with 18 bases between them. CDR1 ENHRY and CDR2 SYGVKD come from the germline V gene. Genomic DNA of each subset was evenly split across several immunoSEQ plates. Profiled with immunoSEQ multiplex PCR; TCRdb holds only in-frame clones, not every one. Altogether millions of clones are present, approximately 94% being singletons, with the ten largest covering about 1.1%. CD45RO-negative, CCR7-positively selected cells formed the naive CD8 fraction, excluding terminally differentiated effector memory CD45RA+ cells. The gene calls are TRBV10-3 and TRBJ1-1; D remains ambiguous. This sequence originates from a man younger than 30 in good health. Sequenced sample: naive CD8+ T cells sorted from blood. Here the CDR3 DNA reads TGTGCCGGGAGGACGGATCTATCGGAAGCTTTCTTT. It translates to CAGRTDLSEAFF.